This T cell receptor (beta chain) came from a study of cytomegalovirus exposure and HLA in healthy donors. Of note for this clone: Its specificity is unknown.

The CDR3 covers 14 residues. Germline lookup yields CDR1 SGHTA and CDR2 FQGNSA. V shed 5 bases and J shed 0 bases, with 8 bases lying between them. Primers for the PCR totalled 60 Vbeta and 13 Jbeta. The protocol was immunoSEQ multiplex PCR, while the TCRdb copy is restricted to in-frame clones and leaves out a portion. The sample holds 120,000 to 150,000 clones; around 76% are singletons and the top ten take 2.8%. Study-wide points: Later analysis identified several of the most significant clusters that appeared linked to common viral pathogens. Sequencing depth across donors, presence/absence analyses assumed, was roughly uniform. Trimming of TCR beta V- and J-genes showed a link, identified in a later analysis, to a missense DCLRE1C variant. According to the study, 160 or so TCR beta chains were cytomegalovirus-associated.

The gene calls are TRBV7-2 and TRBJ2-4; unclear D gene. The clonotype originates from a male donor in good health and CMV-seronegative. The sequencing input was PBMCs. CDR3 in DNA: TGTGCCAGCAGCCCCGAGCTAGCCAAAAACATTCAGTACTTC. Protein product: CASSPELAKNIQYF.